The clone carrying this T cell receptor (beta chain) was found a few times. This CDR3 is 13 amino acids long. With 5 bases removed from V and 6 bases from J, the gap between germline ends came to 13 bases. From germline, CDR1 is SGHTA and CDR2 FQGNSA. TCRdb's table, derived via immunoSEQ multiplex PCR, lists solely in-frame clones and lacks some. This table has 350,000 to 450,000 clones, around 86% appearing once. These data are taken from a study of blood T cell repertoires in COVID-19. At the level of the study: The cDNA or gDNA used as material had been derived from T cells, B-cell-depleted T cells, or PBMCs.

Sample: PBMCs or T cells enriched from blood (not recorded which). This sequence joins TRBV7-2 and TRBJ1-2, with a tentative D call TRBD1 (5 bases). The source is a woman between 50 and 59 years old who had recovered from COVID-19. CDR3 sequence (DNA): TGTGCCAGCAGCGGCGTTGCGGGGCATGGCTACACCTTC. Its translation: CASSGVAGHGYTF.